Listed here is a single TCR beta chain. The protocol was immunoSEQ multiplex PCR, while the TCRdb copy is restricted to in-frame clones and leaves out a portion. Of hundreds of thousands of clones listed, around 87% were seen once; the top ten hold 0.0095% to 0.012%. This sample is drawn from a study of shared T cell receptors in the human thymus. Germline V gene lookup returns CDR1 SNHLY and CDR2 FYNNEI. The CDR3 extends over 14 amino acids. V gave up 7 bases and J gave up 5 bases; unmatched junction bases: 10. These data are also associated with another study on human thymus T cells.

V usage is TRBV2 and J usage is TRBJ2-5, with 7 bases fitting TRBD1. The sequence was obtained from a boy under two years old with a congenital heart defect. The sequenced sample consisted of thymocytes. The CDR3 spells CASNRSGGWETQYF. The CDR3 DNA sequence: TGTGCCAGCAATAGATCAGGGGGTTGGGAGACCCAGTACTTC.